The 20 T cell receptor beta chains presented below share a single source sample, sequenced in a study of blood T cell repertoires in COVID-19 (dated by TCRdb to about 2020). To prepare the library, the immunoSEQ multiplex PCR assay was applied. Drawn from immuneACCESS, this table holds only the in-frame rearrangements with V and J called that TCRdb kept. Clones are partly lost; checked studies trace under half to an unresolved V gene and leave the rest unexplained. In this sample the table shows just under 300,000 clones, around 84% of which occur a single time. Around 1.2% of the sample rests with the top ten. What was sequenced was peripheral blood. The receptors stem from a man in his 70s with acute or convalescent COVID-19.

The chain is built from TRBV10-3 and TRBJ2-7; 13 bases agree with TRBD2. This CDR3 spans 17 amino acids. Germline trimming cut 5 bases from V and 0 bases from J; bases unmatched to any gene: 7. CDR1 is ENHRY, CDR2 SYGVKD, per germline. The CDR3 loop reads CAISSGTSGTSSYEQYF. The CDR3 DNA sequence: TGTGCCATCAGTTCCGGGACTAGCGGGACCTCCTCCTACGAGCAGTACTTC.

The chain employs TRBV5-1 and TRBJ1-6; 7 positions match TRBD1. CDR3 size: 15 residues. Germline CDR1 reads SGHRS; CDR2 reads YFSETQ. After removal of 4 bases from V and 9 bases from J, the junction contained 10 bases not matched to a gene. CDR3 loop: CASSAGTERSSPLHF. CDR3 nucleotides: TGCGCCAGCAGCGCCGGGACAGAACGCAGTTCACCCCTCCACTTT.

The gene calls are TRBV6-5 and TRBJ1-6; D possibly corresponds to TRBD1 (5 bases). The CDR3 is 15 amino acids. CDR1 and CDR2 (germline): MNHEY, SVGAGI. Trimming stripped 2 bases from V and 6 bases from J, with 11 bases between. The CDR3 loop is CASSYEGLTNSPLHF. In DNA form, the CDR3 reads TGTGCCAGCAGTTACGAGGGACTGACTAATTCACCCCTCCACTTT.

V gene TRBV11-2 combines with J gene TRBJ2-4; D is possibly TRBD2 (5 bases). V was pared by 0 bases and J by 0 bases, with 21 bases between. Germline V CDR1 and CDR2: SGHAT, FQNNGV. The CDR3 contains 20 residues. CDR3 loop: CASSLDAQEAVTLAKNIQYF. The CDR3 DNA follows: TGTGCCAGCAGCTTAGATGCTCAGGAGGCGGTTACCCTAGCCAAAAACATTCAGTACTTC.

This chain connects TRBV2 to TRBJ2-2; 12 nucleotides line up with TRBD2. The germline CDR1 and CDR2 sequences are SNHLY and FYNNEI. The ends lost 8 bases at V and 2 bases at J; junction bases unmatched: 0. This CDR3 region has 14 residues. The CDR3 bases are TGTGCCAGCGGACTAGCGGGAAACACCGGGGAGCTGTTTTTT. It codes for CASGLAGNTGELFF.

The chain joins TRBV7-2 to TRBJ2-7; TRBD2 matches at 9 bases. V was pared by 4 bases and J by 6 bases, with 4 bases of the junction left unmatched. Germline V CDR1 and CDR2: SGHTA, FQGNSA. The CDR3 has 13 residues. CDR3: CASSSSGGSEQYF. CDR3 coding DNA: TGTGCCAGCAGCTCGAGCGGGGGGTCCGAGCAGTACTTC.

J is TRBJ1-1 and V is TRBV5-4; 7 positions agree with TRBD1. The CDR3 is 15 residues long. Germline CDR1 and CDR2: SGHNT and YYREEE (reference sequence). Trimming took 0 bases from V and 6 from J; bases not matched to a gene: 8. The CDR3: CASSLVGTVGAEAFF. Here the CDR3 DNA reads TGTGCCAGCAGCTTGGTAGGGACAGTGGGGGCTGAAGCTTTCTTT.

This clone was found once. The chain has TRBV4-1 and TRBJ1-5; D gene ambiguous. This CDR3 comprises 17 residues. Germline CDR1 is MGHRA and CDR2 is YSYEKL. Trimming cost V 0 bases and J 6 bases, with 18 bases left between them. The CDR3 here is CASSQEPGSTFGQPQHF. In DNA form, the CDR3 reads TGCGCCAGCAGCCAAGAACCGGGATCCACGTTCGGTCAGCCCCAGCATTTT.

This chain joins TRBV7-2 and TRBJ2-7; 8 bases agree with TRBD2. The V gene end was trimmed by 1 base and the J gene end by 2 bases; junction bases not matched to a gene: 4. The CDR3 spans 15 residues. Germline CDR1 and CDR2: SGHTA and FQGNSA. CDR3 nucleotides: TGTGCCAGCAGCTTAGACGGGGGGGCAGCCTACGAGCAGTACTTC. Protein: CASSLDGGAAYEQYF.

This chain links TRBV7-2 with TRBJ2-5; 13 bases line up with TRBD2. The V gene end was trimmed by 5 bases and the J gene end by 7 bases; junction bases not matched to a gene: 10. CDR3 length: 16 residues. Germline lookup yields CDR1 SGHTA and CDR2 FQGNSA. The CDR3 spells CASSSGGLAGRGTQYF. The CDR3, as DNA: TGTGCCAGCAGCAGTGGGGGACTAGCGGGACGGGGGACCCAGTACTTC.

The chain has TRBV6-5 and TRBJ2-5, with 9 nucleotides matching TRBD1. J was trimmed by 5 bases and V by 6 bases; bases with no gene match: 1. Germline V lookup: CDR1 MNHEY, CDR2 SVGAGI. This CDR3 is built from 12 residues. CDR3 amino acids: CASSGQGETQYF. In DNA, the CDR3 is TGTGCCAGCAGCGGACAGGGGGAGACCCAGTACTTC.

The V gene is TRBV29-1, the J gene TRBJ1-4; tentative D call: TRBD1 (6 bases). V lost 7 bases and J lost 5, with 11 bases in between. Germline CDR1 SQVTM, CDR2 ANQGSEA. The CDR3 is made up of 12 amino acids. The DNA for the CDR3 is TGCAGCGGATGGACAGAGAATGAAAAACTGTTTTTT. It translates to CSGWTENEKLFF.

This clone was recorded once. CDR3 DNA sequence: TGCGCCAGCAGCCAAGATGGGGACAGGGGGCTGAACATTCAGTACTTC. Residues: CASSQDGDRGLNIQYF. This sequence joins TRBV4-1 and TRBJ2-4; TRBD1 agrees at 12 bases. CDR1 is MGHRA and CDR2 is YSYEKL in the germline V gene. The CDR3 totals 16 residues. After removal of 0 bases from V and 7 bases from J, the junction contained 4 bases not matched to a gene.

V usage is TRBV7-3 and J usage is TRBJ1-4; TRBD1 aligns across 7 bases. J was trimmed by 3 bases and V by 2 bases; bases with no gene match: 0. The CDR3 has 14 amino acids. Per the germline V gene, CDR1 is SGHTA and CDR2 is FQGTGA. The CDR3 protein is CASSLGTANEKLFF. The CDR3 region has the DNA TGTGCCAGCAGCTTAGGGACAGCTAATGAAAAACTGTTTTTT. The full variable domain, with the rest looked up from reference TRBV7-3 and TRBJ1-4, is GAGVSQTPSNKVTEKGKYVELRCDPISGHTALYWYRQSLGQGPEFLIYFQGTGAADDSGLPNDRFFAVRPEGSVSTLKIQRTERGDSAVYLCASSLGTANEKLFFGSGTQLSVL.

CDR3 sequence (DNA): TGCGCCAGCAGCCAGGCAGGGGGTGACTATAATTCACCCCTCCACTTT. Translated: CASSQAGGDYNSPLHF. The chain links TRBV4-3 to TRBJ1-6; TRBD1 aligns across 7 bases. The CDR3 runs to 16 residues. V gave up 3 bases and J gave up 3 bases; unmatched junction bases: 5. CDR1 LGHNA and CDR2 YSLEER come from the germline V gene.

This chain joins TRBV7-2 and TRBJ2-1; 12 bases match TRBD2. Germline V gene sequence: CDR1 SGHTA, CDR2 FQGNSA. The CDR3 loop spans 15 amino acids. V dropped 5 bases and J dropped 8; count of bases not matched to a gene: 7. CDR3: CASSSGLAGTYEQFF. CDR3 coding DNA: TGTGCCAGCAGCAGTGGACTAGCGGGAACTTATGAGCAGTTCTTC.

V gene TRBV5-4 combines with J gene TRBJ1-6, with D unresolved. V was shortened by 4 bases and J by 6 bases, with 8 bases between the two germline ends. This CDR3 comprises 13 residues. Germline V gives CDR1 SGHNT, CDR2 YYREEE (reference sequence). CDR3 sequence reads: CASSPTANSPLHF. In DNA, the CDR3 is TGTGCCAGCAGCCCTACTGCTAATTCACCCCTCCACTTT.

This clone was counted once. The chain recombines TRBV6-1 with TRBJ1-2; tentatively, D is TRBD1 (5 bases). This CDR3 is 12 amino acids long. Trimming stripped 1 base from V and 7 bases from J, with 7 bases between. CDR1 MNHNS and CDR2 SASEGT come from the germline V gene. CDR3 sequence: CASSEGGGGYTF. DNA for the CDR3: TGTGCCAGCAGTGAAGGCGGGGGTGGCTACACCTTC.

This clone was observed once. The rearrangement links TRBV6-5 to TRBJ1-1; 12 bases line up with TRBD1. V was clipped by 6 bases and J by 5 bases; unmatched bases: 4. This CDR3 contains 14 residues. The germline V gene has CDR1 MNHEY and CDR2 SVGAGI. CDR3 loop: CASRGTGGGTEAFF. As DNA, the CDR3 is TGTGCCAGCAGAGGGACAGGGGGCGGGACTGAAGCTTTCTTT.

The chain is built from TRBV6-2 or TRBV6-3 and TRBJ2-4, with D perhaps TRBD1 (6 bases). V was pared by 3 bases and J by 4 bases, with 22 bases between. The CDR3 spans 18 residues. From germline, CDR1 is MNHEY and CDR2 SVGEGT. CDR3: CASSYPTVGATPKNIQYF. CDR3 DNA sequence: TGTGCCAGCAGTTATCCGACCGTGGGGGCCACGCCGAAAAACATTCAGTACTTC.